This TCR beta chain emerged from a study of T cell responses to AZD1222 COVID-19 vaccine. Sequencing used immunoSEQ multiplex PCR; TCRdb keeps in-frame clones, though not all of them. The table includes more than 250,000 clones, over 85% detected once. Study outcomes and limitations: Most donors were white British, females outnumbered males, and clonal diversity was possibly underestimated.

With respect to this clone: Its matching antigen is unknown.

The V gene's germline CDR1 is SQVTM and CDR2 ANQGSEA. V was clipped by 6 bases and J by 8 bases, with 19 bases between them. The CDR3 runs to 13 residues. The rearrangement links TRBV29-1 to TRBJ2-5; D may correspond to TRBD1 or TRBD2 (5 bases each). The TCR sequence derives from an adult in good health. The source was peripheral blood, collected on day 0 of AZD1222 vaccination. CDR3 amino acids: CSVYGHEGSTQYF. DNA for the CDR3: TGCAGCGTCTACGGACACGAGGGATCAACCCAGTACTTC.